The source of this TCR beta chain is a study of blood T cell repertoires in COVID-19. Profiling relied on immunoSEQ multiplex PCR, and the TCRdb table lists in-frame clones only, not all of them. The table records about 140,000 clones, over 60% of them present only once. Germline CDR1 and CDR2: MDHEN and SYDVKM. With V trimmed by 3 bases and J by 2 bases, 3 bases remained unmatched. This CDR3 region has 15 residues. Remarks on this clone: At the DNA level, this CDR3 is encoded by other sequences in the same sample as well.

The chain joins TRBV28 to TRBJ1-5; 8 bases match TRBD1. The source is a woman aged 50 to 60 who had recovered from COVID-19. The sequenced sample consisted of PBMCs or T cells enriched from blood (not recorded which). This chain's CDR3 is CASSLVTGGNQPQHF. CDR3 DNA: TGTGCCAGCAGTTTGGTGACAGGGGGCAATCAGCCCCAGCATTTT.